These 28 T cell receptor beta chains share one sample of origin, sequenced in a study of STAT5B mutations in CD4+ large granular lymphocyte leukemia. This table comes from immunoSEQ multiplex PCR, and its TCRdb copy is limited to in-frame clones, with some not included. The sample includes approximately 30,000 clones, roughly 84% of them seen just once. The sample was CD4+ T cells from blood buffy coats. These receptors were taken from a human donor in good health.

The chain combines TRBV10-3 with TRBJ1-5; D is undetermined. Trimming removed 3 bases from V and 4 bases from J, with 10 bases in between. Per the germline V gene, CDR1 is ENHRY and CDR2 is SYGVKD. The CDR3 loop spans 14 amino acids. Written as DNA, the CDR3 is TGTGCCATCAGTGAAGTAACGTCAAATCAGCCCCAGCATTTT. This translates into CAISEVTSNQPQHF.

The J gene is TRBJ2-7, the V gene TRBV30; 9 bases agree with TRBD2. This CDR3 comprises 12 residues. The germline CDR1 and CDR2 sequences are GTSNPN and SVGIG (reference sequence). Trimming removed 2 bases from V and 7 bases from J; junction bases left unmatched: 3. CDR3 DNA sequence: TGTGCCTGGAGTTGGCGGGGGGGGGAGCAGTACTTC. Amino acids: CAWSWRGGEQYF.

This clone was seen more than once but under ten times. The genes are TRBV5-6 and TRBJ1-5, with unresolved D. Per the germline V gene, CDR1 is SGHDT and CDR2 is YYEEEE. Trimming took 5 bases from V and 3 from J, leaving 12 bases between them. The CDR3 extends over 14 amino acids. The CDR3 is CASSKAANNQPQHF. For the CDR3, the DNA is TGTGCCAGCAGTAAGGCGGCTAACAATCAGCCCCAGCATTTT.

The V and J genes are TRBV11-2 and TRBJ1-2; D remains ambiguous. The CDR3 consists of 13 residues. Germline CDR1 SGHAT, CDR2 FQNNGV. V was clipped by 3 bases and J by 2 bases, with 7 bases between them. This CDR3 reads CASSLSENYGYTF. The CDR3 DNA reads as TGTGCCAGCAGCTTGTCCGAGAACTATGGCTACACCTTC. Looking up the rest from reference TRBV11-2 and TRBJ1-2 gives the full variable domain: EAGVAQSPRYKIIEKRQSVAFWCNPISGHATLYWYQQILGQGPKLLIQFQNNGVVDDSQLPKDRFSAERLKGVDSTLKIQPAKLEDSAVYLCASSLSENYGYTFGSGTRLTVV.

This rearrangement joins TRBV7-9 to TRBJ1-1; D call uncertain. The germline V gene has CDR1 SEHNR and CDR2 FQNEAQ (reference sequence). Trimming left V 2 bases short and J 1 base short, with 5 bases between. The CDR3 totals 13 residues. The CDR3 DNA follows: TGTGCCAGCAGCTTAACCTGGAACACTGAAGCTTTCTTT. Translating gives CASSLTWNTEAFF.

The chain joins TRBV7-2 to TRBJ2-5; 9 bases match TRBD1. V shed 5 bases, J shed 2 bases, and the junction held 3 bases outside the gene matches. CDR1 and CDR2 from the germline V gene are SGHTA and FQGNSA. The CDR3 spans 14 residues. DNA for the CDR3: TGTGCCAGCAGCGGACAGGGGTCACAAGAGACCCAGTACTTC. Translating gives CASSGQGSQETQYF. Looking up the rest from reference TRBV7-2 and TRBJ2-5 gives the full variable domain: GAGVSQSPSNKVTEKGKDVELRCDPISGHTALYWYRQSLGQGLEFLIYFQGNSAPDKSGLPSDRFSAERTGGSVSTLTIQRTQQEDSAVYLCASSGQGSQETQYFGPGTRLLVL.

The chain uses TRBV5-1 and TRBJ2-5; TRBD1 matches 8 bases. V dropped 0 bases and J dropped 5; count of bases not matched to a gene: 3. This CDR3 is built from 14 residues. Per the germline V gene, CDR1 is SGHRS and CDR2 is YFSETQ. CDR3 bases: TGCGCCAGCAGCTTGGGACAGGGGTGGGAGACCCAGTACTTC. Its protein is CASSLGQGWETQYF. Complete variable domain (other parts from reference TRBV5-1 and TRBJ2-5): KAGVTQTPRYLIKTRGQQVTLSCSPISGHRSVSWYQQTPGQGLQFLFEYFSETQRNKGNFPGRFSGRQFSNSRSEMNVSTLELGDSALYLCASSLGQGWETQYFGPGTRLLVL.

The chain joins TRBV6-6 to TRBJ2-3; a weak D match, TRBD1 (7 bases). This CDR3 region has 14 residues. Between the trimmed V and J ends, which lost 6 bases and 2 bases, there was a span of 12 bases. Germline V gene data show CDR1 as MNHNY and CDR2 as SVGAGI (reference sequence). Here the CDR3 reads CASRAGGPTDTQYF. The CDR3 coding sequence is TGTGCCAGCAGGGCAGGGGGGCCCACAGATACGCAGTATTTT.

The rearrangement joins TRBV7-9 to TRBJ2-1; 13 positions agree with TRBD2. The junction had 6 bases not matched to a gene; V was cut back by 5 bases and J by 5 bases. Germline-derived CDR1 and CDR2 are SEHNR and FQNEAQ (reference sequence). This CDR3 contains 16 residues. CDR3 coding DNA: TGTGCCAGCAGCAAAAGAACTAGCGGGGGGGACAATGAGCAGTTCTTC. As protein: CASSKRTSGGDNEQFF.

This chain uses TRBV4-1 with TRBJ1-4, with 10 nucleotides matching TRBD1. CDR1 and CDR2 from the germline V gene are MGHRA and YSYEKL. The V segment lost 6 bases and the J segment 9 bases; nucleotides outside the gene matches: 13. The CDR3 runs 16 residues. Here the CDR3 reads CASSGEGTGAMKKLFF. In DNA form, the CDR3 reads TGCGCCAGCAGTGGGGAGGGGACAGGGGCCATGAAAAAACTGTTTTTT.

This chain uses TRBV5-1 with TRBJ2-3; 8 bases match TRBD1. The CDR3 is 14 amino acids. Germline assignment: CDR1 SGHRS and CDR2 YFSETQ. Germline trimming cut 2 bases from V and 8 bases from J; bases unmatched to any gene: 7. CDR3 region: CASSLGQGSGTQYF. For the CDR3, the DNA is TGCGCCAGCAGCTTAGGACAGGGCTCGGGTACGCAGTATTTT.

The CDR3 coding sequence is TGTGCCAGCAGTTACTCATTGGGCGGGGGGGCCTTGTTCTTC. The encoded protein is CASSYSLGGGALFF. V is TRBV6-6 and J is TRBJ2-1; 9 bases line up with TRBD2. The CDR3 runs 14 residues. Germline assignment: CDR1 MNHNY and CDR2 SVGAGI (reference sequence). The junction had 9 bases not matched to a gene; V was cut back by 0 bases and J by 15 bases.

V and J are TRBV6-6 and TRBJ2-5, with D possibly TRBD1 on 5 matching bases. The V and J ends lost 6 bases and 5 bases respectively, with 10 bases between them. Germline V gene sequence: CDR1 MNHNY, CDR2 SVGAGI (reference sequence). CDR3 size: 12 residues. CDR3 coding DNA: TGTGCCAGCAGGATCAAGGGGGAGACCCAGTACTTC. It yields the protein CASRIKGETQYF.

This clone was seen only once. The V and J genes are TRBV19 and TRBJ1-6; a possible D gene is TRBD1 (5 bases). The CDR3 contains 14 residues. V lost 6 bases to trimming and J lost 10 bases, with 16 bases between them. Germline V gene data show CDR1 as LNHDA and CDR2 as SQIVND (reference sequence). CDR3 protein: CASSPGGTRSPLHF. In DNA form, the CDR3 reads TGTGCCAGTAGCCCCGGGGGGACCCGGTCACCCCTCCACTTT.

V is TRBV21-1 and J is TRBJ2-3; the table's D call of TRBD1 was not tested on the DNA. TRBV21-1 constitutes a pseudogene. CDR3 size: 17 residues. CDR3 in DNA: TGTGCCAGCAGCAAAAAGGGGGCAGGAGATCCCACAGATACGCAGTATTTT. This gives the protein CASSKKGAGDPTDTQYF.

The chain is built from TRBV6-1 and TRBJ1-3; possible D gene TRBD1, 5 bases. V lost 6 bases and J 2 bases, leaving 11 bases between the germline ends. The CDR3 totals 14 residues. Germline V gene sequence: CDR1 MNHNS, CDR2 SASEGT. The chain's CDR3 is CASSVVGAGNTIYF. CDR3 DNA sequence: TGTGCCAGCAGCGTTGTGGGGGCTGGAAACACCATATATTTT.

The chain couples TRBV7-8 to TRBJ1-3, with D perhaps TRBD1 (5 bases). In germline, CDR1 is SGHVS, CDR2 FQNEAQ. The CDR3 loop spans 15 amino acids. Trimming removed 1 base at V and 3 bases at J, with 10 bases between. CDR3 DNA sequence: TGTGCCAGCAGCTTAGTGCCAGGGAATGGAAACACCATATATTTT. This sequence encodes CASSLVPGNGNTIYF.

This clone was observed a single time. The genes are TRBV11-2 and TRBJ2-4; TRBD2 agrees at 12 bases. The CDR3 covers 19 residues. The germline gives CDR1 SGHAT, CDR2 FQNNGV. The V segment lost 5 bases and the J segment 0 bases; nucleotides outside the gene matches: 11. The CDR3 nucleotides are TGTGCCAGCAGCACCTATCTAGCGGGAGGGCCCGTAGCCAAAAACATTCAGTACTTC. Translated: CASSTYLAGGPVAKNIQYF.

Details on this clone: One end of the junction varies from germline; a read error may be responsible. V gene TRBV7-8 combines with J gene TRBJ1-2, with a weak D call TRBD1 (5 bases). Looked up from germline, CDR1 is SGHVS and CDR2 is FQNEAQ. CDR3 length: 12 amino acids. The CDR3 coding sequence is TGTGCCAGCAGCTCGGCCCGGGGCACTCCCATCTTC. Encoded protein: CASSSARGTPIF.

This chain connects TRBV15 to TRBJ1-1; D is possibly TRBD1 (5 bases). V was shortened by 1 base and J by 11 bases, with 17 bases between the two germline ends. Germline assignment: CDR1 LNHNV and CDR2 YYDKDF (reference sequence). CDR3 length: 14 amino acids. For the CDR3, the DNA is TGTGCCACCAGCAGAGGGCTTGGGCTGGGGACGGCTTTCTTT. This encodes CATSRGLGLGTAFF.

The chain uses TRBV19 and TRBJ1-3; D may be TRBD1 (6 bases). Germline assignment: CDR1 LNHDA and CDR2 SQIVND (reference sequence). The CDR3 is 13 amino acids. The germline V and J ends were trimmed by 7 bases and 2 bases, with 9 bases remaining between them. The CDR3: CASTGETGNTIYF. The CDR3 coding sequence is TGTGCCAGTACAGGGGAGACTGGAAACACCATATATTTT. The whole variable domain, remainder taken from reference TRBV19 and TRBJ1-3, is DGGITQSPKYLFRKEGQNVTLSCEQNLNHDAMYWYRQDPGQGLRLIYYSQIVNDFQKGDIAEGYSVSREKKESFPLTVTSAQKNPTAFYLCASTGETGNTIYFGEGSWLTVV.

The chain couples TRBV15 to TRBJ1-1; D is unresolved. CDR1 LNHNV and CDR2 YYDKDF come from the germline V gene (reference sequence). The CDR3 totals 16 residues. Trimming pared 0 bases from V and 0 bases from J, leaving 11 bases between. CDR3 loop: CATSRDLGGLNTEAFF. CDR3 bases: TGTGCCACCAGCAGAGATCTTGGCGGATTGAACACTGAAGCTTTCTTT.

V usage is TRBV6-4 and J usage is TRBJ2-1; the D gene is possibly TRBD2 (6 bases). There are 13 residues in the CDR3. Looked up from germline, CDR1 is MRHNA and CDR2 is SNTAGT. Trimming removed 1 base from V and 12 bases from J, with 13 bases in between. For the CDR3, the DNA is TGTGCCAGCAGTGACTTTGGCGGGACGGGGCAGTTCTTC. Encoded protein: CASSDFGGTGQFF.

This clone was observed a handful of times. This chain joins TRBV19 and TRBJ1-1; D ambiguous. V lost 3 bases to trimming and J lost 1 base, with 9 bases between them. This CDR3 has 14 amino acids. Germline-derived CDR1 and CDR2 are LNHDA and SQIVND (reference sequence). CDR3 bases: TGTGCCAGTAGTATCCAAGGACCGAACACTGAAGCTTTCTTT. It is translated as CASSIQGPNTEAFF.

The rearrangement links TRBV25-1 to TRBJ2-1, with a weak D call TRBD2 (5 bases). CDR1 and CDR2 (germline): MGHDK, SYGVNS. The V gene lost 3 bases and the J gene lost 0 bases, with 6 bases spanning the gap. The CDR3 sequence is 14 residues long. The CDR3 DNA is TGTGCCAGCAGTGAGGGGAGCTCCTACAATGAGCAGTTCTTC. The encoded protein is CASSEGSSYNEQFF.

In nucleotides, the CDR3 is TGTGCCAGCACCAGGGCGGGGGGTGTGTTGGAGGGCCAGCCCCAGCATTTT. This sequence encodes CASTRAGGVLEGQPQHF. The rearrangement uses TRBV2 and TRBJ1-5; D might be TRBD1 (5 bases). Between the trimmed V and J ends, which lost 7 bases and 7 bases, there was a span of 26 bases. CDR3 size: 17 residues. Germline values: CDR1 SNHLY, CDR2 FYNNEI.

The V and J genes are TRBV6-5 and TRBJ1-6, with 7 bases lining up with TRBD1. After removal of 7 bases from V and 8 bases from J, the junction contained 8 bases not matched to a gene. The CDR3 contains 14 residues. In germline, CDR1 is MNHEY, CDR2 SVGAGI. CDR3 sequence (DNA): TGTGCCAGCAAGAGGGACAGCAGTTATTCACCCCTCCACTTT. Protein: CASKRDSSYSPLHF.

The rearrangement joins TRBV19 to TRBJ1-2; 11 nucleotides align to TRBD1. CDR1 LNHDA and CDR2 SQIVND come from the germline V gene (reference sequence). J lost 3 bases, V lost 4 bases, and 7 bases had no gene match. The CDR3 loop spans 16 amino acids. CDR3 protein: CASSTTGTGGYYGYTF. DNA of the CDR3: TGTGCCAGTAGTACTACCGGGACAGGGGGTTACTATGGCTACACCTTC.